This TCR beta chain was sequenced for a study of T-cell reconstitution after alpha-beta-depleted transplantation in children. The study's findings and limits: Elevated TCRbeta diversity at day 60 was traced, in some patients, to surviving recipient T cells and thymic progenitors. Where alpha-beta T cells came from about two months after transplant was reportedly several hundred expanded graft clones.

A library of TCRbeta sequences, prepared with unique molecular identifiers, was generated. TCRdb passed the PCR reads through MiXCR, listing each CDR3 protein once. The table lists about a million distinct CDR3 sequences, roughly 29% of them singletons. A remark on this clonotype: Its antigen is undetermined.

CDR1 is SGHTA and CDR2 is FQGNSA in the germline V gene. The CDR3 is made up of 15 amino acids. The ends were cut back, 1 base at V and 3 bases at J, with 10 bases in the middle. This receptor was taken from a boy younger than two who had a stem cell transplant for SCID, so the T cells may come from the graft donor. The specimen comprised PBMCs, mostly from graft donor cells, sampled 360 days after TCRalphabeta/CD19-depleted stem cell transplant. This chain uses TRBV7-2 with TRBJ1-3, with unresolved D. Here the CDR3 DNA reads TGTGCCAGCAGCTTAGGGCGAACTTATGGAAACACCATATATTTT. Protein product: CASSLGRTYGNTIYF.